Listed here are 18 T cell receptor beta chains from one sample, sequenced in a study of Ad26.COV2.S vaccination and SARS-CoV-2 variants. The protocol was immunoSEQ multiplex PCR, while the TCRdb copy is restricted to in-frame clones and leaves out a portion. The sample records about 94,000 clones, roughly 84% being singletons. Specimen: peripheral blood, collected after recovery from COVID-19. The receptors stem from a human donor who had recovered from COVID-19.

In its sample, this clone was seen a few times. This chain joins TRBV20-1 and TRBJ1-5; the D gene is possibly TRBD1 (5 bases). V was pared by 5 bases and J by 10 bases, with 12 bases between. Germline V CDR1 and CDR2: DFQATT, SNEGSKA (reference sequence). This CDR3 comprises 11 residues. CDR3 sequence (DNA): TGCAGTGCTCCATTCCAGGGACCCCAGCATTTT. It is translated as CSAPFQGPQHF.

The chain is built from TRBV10-3 and TRBJ1-2, with 7 bases fitting TRBD1. The CDR3 extends over 17 amino acids. After removal of 0 bases from V and 8 bases from J, the junction contained 15 bases not matched to a gene. CDR1 is ENHRY and CDR2 is SYGVKD in the germline V gene. This CDR3 reads CAISESASRGSPMGYTF. CDR3 sequence (DNA): TGTGCCATCAGTGAGTCCGCCAGCAGGGGGTCGCCGATGGGCTACACCTTC.

This chain connects TRBV23-1 to TRBJ2-5, with a tentative D call TRBD2 (5 bases). TRBV23-1 is assigned to the ORF class and has an uncertain function. With 9 bases removed from V and 2 bases from J, the gap between germline ends came to 22 bases. This CDR3 spans 16 amino acids. The CDR3 region has the DNA TGCGCCAGAATAAGATGCTGCGGGCGACTTCAAGAGACCCAGTACTTC. This sequence encodes CARIRCCGRLQETQYF.

CDR3 loop: CASSKTVDMNTEAFF. CDR3 bases: TGTGCCAGCAGCAAAACAGTAGACATGAACACTGAAGCTTTCTTT. The genes are TRBV6-5 and TRBJ1-1, with unresolved D. This CDR3 is 15 amino acids long. The V gene lost 6 bases and the J gene lost 0 bases, with 14 bases spanning the gap. Germline CDR1 is MNHEY and CDR2 is SVGAGI.

The chain is built from TRBV4-3 and TRBJ2-1; 10 positions match TRBD2. J gave up 1 base and V 4 bases, and 4 bases lay outside the gene matches. Per the germline V gene, CDR1 is LGHNA and CDR2 is YSLEER. The CDR3 consists of 16 residues. CDR3 loop: CASSRILAGSYNEQFF. In DNA form, the CDR3 reads TGCGCCAGCAGCCGAATACTAGCGGGGTCCTACAATGAGCAGTTCTTC.

V and J are TRBV3-1 (or the pseudogene TRBV3-2) and TRBJ1-6; maybe TRBD1 (5 bases). V dropped 4 bases and J dropped 6 bases, with 13 bases sitting between them. The CDR3 totals 15 residues. Per germline, CDR1 LGHDT and CDR2 YNNKEL (reference sequence). The CDR3 loop is CASSPGGGPNSPLHF. Written as DNA, the CDR3 is TGTGCCAGCAGCCCTGGCGGGGGTCCTAATTCACCCCTCCACTTT.

The V and J genes are TRBV4-1 and TRBJ1-4, with D uncertain. Trimming cost V 0 bases and J 13 bases, with 18 bases left between them. Germline CDR1 is MGHRA and CDR2 is YSYEKL. The CDR3 contains 15 residues. DNA for the CDR3: TGCGCCAGCAGCCAAGATAGCGCCGGCTTCGAGGGACTGTTTTTT. It specifies CASSQDSAGFEGLFF.

The rearrangement uses TRBV6-6 and TRBJ1-5; possibly TRBD1 for D (6 bases). The germline V gene encodes CDR1 MNHNY and CDR2 SVGAGI (reference sequence). Trimming pared 3 bases from V and 7 bases from J, leaving 13 bases between. The CDR3 runs to 14 residues. CDR3 in amino acids: CASSYQGFDQPQHF. As DNA, the CDR3 is TGTGCCAGCAGTTATCAGGGGTTCGACCAGCCCCAGCATTTT.

This clone was recorded many times. The V gene is TRBV7-9, the J gene TRBJ1-6; tentatively, D is TRBD1 (5 bases). V lost 4 bases and J 5 bases, leaving 9 bases between the germline ends. Germline CDR1 reads SEHNR; CDR2 reads FQNEAQ (reference sequence). The CDR3 has 14 residues. CDR3 residues: CASSWGNDNSPLHF. The CDR3 nucleotides are TGTGCCAGCAGCTGGGGGAACGATAATTCACCCCTCCACTTT.

The chain recombines TRBV9 with TRBJ1-2; 9 nucleotides match TRBD1. The length of the CDR3 is 16 residues. The V and J ends lost 1 base and 7 bases, in that order; junction bases with no gene match: 11. CDR1 is SGDLS, CDR2 YYNGEE, per germline. CDR3 DNA: TGTGCCAGCAGCGTAACCCACTCGGGACAGGGAAGTGGCTACACCTTC. It yields the protein CASSVTHSGQGSGYTF.

The chain joins TRBV18 to TRBJ1-6; D is possibly TRBD1 (6 bases). The CDR3 covers 16 residues. Germline values: CDR1 KGHSH, CDR2 LQKENI. Trimming took off 3 bases at V and 9 bases at J, with 18 bases between the two ends. The CDR3 here is CASSPKFTGPGSPLHF. The CDR3 DNA sequence: TGTGCCAGCTCACCTAAATTTACAGGGCCGGGTTCACCCCTCCACTTT.

The rearrangement links TRBV4-3 to TRBJ2-1; 10 bases match TRBD2. Germline V gene data show CDR1 as LGHNA and CDR2 as YSLEER. This CDR3 has 16 residues. J gave up 7 bases and V 1 base, and 7 bases lay outside the gene matches. CDR3 sequence: CASSQGTSGGGNEQFF. CDR3 nucleotide sequence: TGCGCCAGCAGCCAAGGGACTAGCGGTGGGGGTAATGAGCAGTTCTTC.

The chain recombines TRBV2 with TRBJ1-2; 11 bases map to TRBD1. The germline gives CDR1 SNHLY, CDR2 FYNNEI. CDR3 length: 12 amino acids. After removal of 8 bases from V and 8 bases from J, the junction contained 4 bases not matched to a gene. Here the CDR3 reads CASLDRGLGYTF. The CDR3 nucleotides are TGTGCCAGCCTGGACAGGGGGCTCGGCTACACCTTC.

The DNA of the CDR3 is TGTGCCAGCAGTTTACCCGGACTAGAGACCTACGAGCAGTACTTC. This codes for CASSLPGLETYEQYF. The rearrangement links TRBV28 to TRBJ2-7, with TRBD2 matching 7 bases. The CDR3 has 15 amino acids. Germline-derived CDR1 and CDR2 are MDHEN and SYDVKM. V lost 2 bases, J lost 2 bases, and 6 bases stayed unmatched. Variable domain in full (rest from reference TRBV28 and TRBJ2-7): DVKVTQSSRYLVKRTGEKVFLECVQDMDHENMFWYRQDPGLGLRLIYFSYDVKMKEKGDIPEGYSVSREKKERFSLILESASTNQTSMYLCASSLPGLETYEQYFGPGTRLTVT.

In the case of this clone: Sequence at one end of the junction differs from germline and may be a read error. The chain recombines TRBV5-4 with TRBJ1-5; perhaps TRBD1 as D (6 bases). CDR3 length: 12 residues. Germline V CDR1 and CDR2: SGHNT, YYREEE (reference sequence). The CDR3 DNA reads as TGTGCCAGCAGCTTGGATTCCGGACAGTCCGATTTT. The encoded protein is CASSLDSGQSDF.

V usage is TRBV18 and J usage is TRBJ2-3, with 7 bases matching TRBD1. Germline loops: CDR1 KGHSH, CDR2 LQKENI. Trimming cost V 5 bases and J 1 base; bases outside gene matches: 0. This CDR3 spans 13 amino acids. Here the CDR3 DNA reads TGTGCCAGCTCAACAGGGGGCACAGATACGCAGTATTTT. Protein sequence: CASSTGGTDTQYF. The full variable domain, rest sourced from reference TRBV18 and TRBJ2-3, is NAGVMQNPRHLVRRRGQEARLRCSPMKGHSHVYWYRQLPEEGLKFMVYLQKENIIDESGMPKERFSAEFPKEGPSILRIQQVVRGDSAAYFCASSTGGTDTQYFGPGTRLTVL.

The chain carries TRBV4-3 and TRBJ1-3; no clear D. CDR3 length equals 15 residues. Germline CDR1 is LGHNA and CDR2 is YSLEER. V gave up 4 bases and J gave up 3 bases, with 13 bases separating them. The CDR3 DNA follows: TGCGCCAGCAGCCGCCGCTGGAGGGATGGAAACACCATATATTTT. Amino acid sequence: CASSRRWRDGNTIYF.

V and J are TRBV29-1 and TRBJ2-7; possibly TRBD1 for D (7 bases). V lost 4 bases and J 3 bases, leaving 16 bases between the germline ends. CDR1 is SQVTM, CDR2 ANQGSEA, per germline. The CDR3 covers 14 residues. CDR3 loop: CSVGGTAPFYEQYF. The CDR3 region has the DNA TGCAGCGTTGGCGGGACAGCCCCTTTCTACGAGCAGTACTTC.